The present T cell receptor beta chain was sequenced within a study of T cells in Graves' hyperthyroidism and ophthalmopathy. On this clonotype: Its antigen remains unknown. One end of the junction varies from germline; a read error may be responsible.

Researchers amplified the TCR beta CDR3 regions from RNA transcripts. Researchers ran a first-round RT-PCR on the TCR CDR3 using the HTBI primer set. Each CDR3 protein gets one entry after TCRdb re-called the multiplex PCR reads with MiXCR. The sample shows roughly 710,000 distinct CDR3 sequences, approximately 36% of them seen only once. Per germline, CDR1 LNHDA and CDR2 SQIVND (reference sequence). This CDR3 contains 13 residues. Stable Graves' hyperthyroidism denoted no ophthalmopathy progression over 18 months. Broader study findings: Most expanded thyroid clonotypes above 0.001 recurred in blood.

This TCR came from a middle-aged woman with Graves' hyperthyroidism. The chain couples TRBV19 to TRBJ1-4, with a tentative D call TRBD1 (5 bases). The material sequenced was blood. CDR3 amino acids: CASSPSFGTPGIF. Here the CDR3 DNA reads TGTGCCAGTAGTCCGAGCTTCGGGACGCCCGGAATTTTT.